This T cell receptor beta chain stems from a study of T cell clonotyping in hematopoietic cell transplantation. Turning to the study itself: Recipients' pretransplant samples followed cytoreduction. General observations from the study: Graft donor and pretransplant recipient Inverse Simpson Index values predicted broader posttransplant TCR diversity. Pathologically expanded recipient clonotypes increased progressively from day 30 to day 180 as diversity fell.

Assay: immunoSEQ multiplex PCR; the TCRdb copy retains only in-frame clones and omits some. The sample has over 5,500 clones, around 80% seen once. Comment on this clone: Its antigen remains unidentified.

The junction had 2 bases not matched to a gene; V was cut back by 3 bases and J by 0 bases. CDR1 is SGHRS and CDR2 is YFSETQ in the germline V gene. The CDR3 is 15 amino acids. As for time point: recipient sample about 28 days before transplant, after cytoreduction. Recipient blood drawn about 28 days pretransplant and days 30, 100, 180 after. This specimen consisted of peripheral blood mononuclear cells, obtained before stem cell transplant. The chain joins TRBV5-1 to TRBJ1-4; 7 positions match TRBD1. The receptor was isolated from a woman aged 45-65 years with acute myeloid leukemia. Some clones in this sample may be carry-over from other donors' samples. CDR3 sequence reads: CASSSQGATNEKLFF. In DNA form, the CDR3 reads TGCGCCAGCAGCTCCCAGGGGGCAACTAATGAAAAACTGTTTTTT. Using reference TRBV5-1 and TRBJ1-4 for the parts outside the CDR3, the full variable domain is KAGVTQTPRYLIKTRGQQVTLSCSPISGHRSVSWYQQTPGQGLQFLFEYFSETQRNKGNFPGRFSGRQFSNSRSEMNVSTLELGDSALYLCASSSQGATNEKLFFGSGTQLSVL.